One sample yielded the 2 T cell receptor beta chains listed below, sequenced in a study of shared T cell receptors in the human thymus. Profiling relied on immunoSEQ multiplex PCR, and the TCRdb table lists in-frame clones only, not all of them. The data hold 500,000 to 750,000 clones, with 88% observed a single time. This sample was also put to use in a study of human thymus T cells.

Sequencing was performed on thymocytes. These TCRs come from a boy under two years old with a congenital heart defect.

V usage is TRBV5-1 and J usage is TRBJ2-5; maybe TRBD2 (6 bases). The CDR3 is 13 amino acids. Trimming took off 4 bases at V and 4 bases at J, with 11 bases between the two ends. Germline V gene lookup returns CDR1 SGHRS and CDR2 YFSETQ. The CDR3 is CASSRGKGETQYF. CDR3 nucleotides: TGCGCCAGCAGCCGGGGGAAGGGAGAGACCCAGTACTTC. Full variable domain (remainder filled in from reference TRBV5-1 and TRBJ2-5): KAGVTQTPRYLIKTRGQQVTLSCSPISGHRSVSWYQQTPGQGLQFLFEYFSETQRNKGNFPGRFSGRQFSNSRSEMNVSTLELGDSALYLCASSRGKGETQYFGPGTRLLVL.

The V and J genes are TRBV9 and TRBJ2-4; D unresolved. The CDR3 sequence is 14 residues long. Trimming took off 9 bases at V and 7 bases at J, with 20 bases between the two ends. Germline CDR1 SGDLS, CDR2 YYNGEE. The CDR3 is CANRSAPERNIQYF. The CDR3 bases are TGTGCCAACCGGAGTGCGCCGGAAAGGAACATTCAGTACTTC.